This T cell receptor beta chain was obtained from a study of cytomegalovirus exposure and HLA in healthy donors. As for the donors, each was a healthy bone marrow donor. Vbeta (60) and Jbeta (13) primers were used in the PCR. The method was immunoSEQ multiplex PCR; TCRdb's version includes in-frame clones alone and lacks a portion of them. The sample holds about 40,000 clones, roughly 82% seen once. This sequence was found in a young woman in good health and CMV-seropositive. Sequenced: PBMCs.

The CDR3 here is CASRGLGWEVDTGELFF. The DNA of the CDR3 is TGTGCCAGCAGGGGTTTAGGGTGGGAGGTCGACACCGGGGAGCTGTTTTTT. The chain links TRBV27 to TRBJ2-2, with a tentative D call TRBD2 (6 bases). The ends were cut back, 6 bases at V and 3 bases at J, with 20 bases in the middle. Germline V gene data show CDR1 as MNHEY and CDR2 as SMNVEV (reference sequence). The length of the CDR3 is 17 residues.